The 17 T cell receptor beta chains below all came from one sample that was sequenced in a study of identical twins. TCRdb re-derived calls from the 5' RACE reads in MiXCR, one entry per CDR3 protein. The sample holds roughly 1.6 million distinct CDR3 sequences; about 31% are singletons and the top ten take 0.25% to 0.3%. The sample was cord blood. Receptor source: a newborn girl in good health.

The chain has TRBV27 and TRBJ2-1; perhaps TRBD2 as D (6 bases). V shed 11 bases and J shed 2 bases, with 16 bases lying between them. Germline V gene data show CDR1 as MNHEY and CDR2 as SMNVEV (reference sequence). This CDR3 contains 14 residues. CDR3 in DNA: TGTGCCGCCAGGGCGGGGTTCACCTACAATGAGCAGTTCTTC. Translation: CAARAGFTYNEQFF.

In this sample, this clonotype turned up a few times. J is TRBJ2-4 and V is TRBV9, with TRBD2 identical over 8 bases. Germline CDR1 reads SGDLS; CDR2 reads YYNGEE. The CDR3 length is 15 residues. V lost 0 bases and J lost 13; bases outside the gene matches: 12. The CDR3 sequence is CASSVVSGSHNEQYF. DNA for the CDR3: TGTGCCAGCAGCGTAGTAAGCGGGAGCCACAATGAGCAGTACTTC.

The genes are TRBV3-1 and TRBJ1-2; 8 bases are shared with TRBD1. The CDR3 consists of 15 residues. V shed 1 base and J 5 bases; nucleotides not matched to a gene: 6. CDR1 is LGHDT, CDR2 YNNKEL, per germline (reference sequence). CDR3 protein: CASSQVDRGWYGYTF. The CDR3 region has the DNA TGTGCCAGCAGCCAAGTTGACAGGGGATGGTATGGCTACACCTTC.

This clonotype came up a few times. This rearrangement joins TRBV2 to TRBJ1-5; D remains unclear. With 5 bases removed from V and 3 bases from J, the gap between germline ends came to 11 bases. There are 14 residues in the CDR3. CDR1 and CDR2 from the germline V gene are SNHLY and FYNNEI. The CDR3 region is CASSTGRVNQPQHF. The CDR3 nucleotides are TGTGCCAGCAGTACCGGGAGGGTCAATCAGCCCCAGCATTTT.

The chain links TRBV27 to TRBJ2-5; 13 bases are a match to TRBD2. J lost 2 bases, V lost 6 bases, and 6 bases had no gene match. This CDR3 has 16 residues. CDR1 is MNHEY, CDR2 SMNVEV, per germline (reference sequence). CDR3 protein: CASSGLAGVIQETQYF. CDR3 coding DNA: TGTGCCAGCAGCGGACTAGCGGGAGTGATTCAAGAGACCCAGTACTTC.

The chain uses TRBV20-1 and TRBJ2-3, with 9 bases matching TRBD2. V lost 7 bases to trimming and J lost 2 bases; unmatched junction nucleotides: 10. The CDR3 is 15 amino acids. Germline assignment: CDR1 DFQATT and CDR2 SNEGSKA (reference sequence). The CDR3 DNA is TGCAGTGTCAGGCGGGGGGGCCGCGACACAGATACGCAGTATTTT. As protein: CSVRRGGRDTDTQYF.

This clonotype was found a few times. The chain employs TRBV4-2 and TRBJ2-1, with 11 bases that match TRBD2. The CDR3 contains 16 residues. Unmatched junction bases numbered 3, after V lost 3 bases and J lost 2 bases. Germline V lookup: CDR1 LGHNA, CDR2 YNFKEQ. CDR3: CASSHATSGAYNEQFF. The DNA for the CDR3 is TGTGCCAGCAGCCACGCGACTAGCGGGGCCTACAATGAGCAGTTCTTC.

This chain connects TRBV28 to TRBJ2-7, with a tentative D call TRBD1 (6 bases). The V gene lost 3 bases and the J gene lost 1 base, with 10 bases spanning the gap. The CDR3 has 14 amino acids. CDR1 MDHEN and CDR2 SYDVKM come from the germline V gene. In DNA form, the CDR3 reads TGTGCCAGCAGTTTCCTAAGGGGGTCCTACGAGCAGTACTTC. Translating gives CASSFLRGSYEQYF. Full variable domain (missing parts from reference TRBV28 and TRBJ2-7): DVKVTQSSRYLVKRTGEKVFLECVQDMDHENMFWYRQDPGLGLRLIYFSYDVKMKEKGDIPEGYSVSREKKERFSLILESASTNQTSMYLCASSFLRGSYEQYFGPGTRLTVT.

The sample holds a few counts of this clonotype. J is TRBJ2-7 and V is TRBV3-1; perhaps TRBD1 as D (5 bases). Trimming cost V 4 bases and J 2 bases, with 15 bases left between them. The CDR3 totals 15 residues. Germline V gene data show CDR1 as LGHDT and CDR2 as YNNKEL (reference sequence). The CDR3 loop is CASSLRGYPPYEQYF. CDR3 DNA: TGTGCCAGCAGCCTAAGGGGCTACCCTCCCTACGAGCAGTACTTC.

This clonotype was recorded only once. The chain links TRBV3-1 to TRBJ2-5; perhaps D is TRBD1 or TRBD2 (5 bases each). Germline V gene sequence: CDR1 LGHDT, CDR2 YNNKEL (reference sequence). V shed 1 base and J shed 11 bases, with 20 bases lying between them. The CDR3 extends over 15 amino acids. The CDR3 protein is CASSQVGGARGEQYF. CDR3 sequence (DNA): TGTGCCAGCAGCCAAGTTGGGGGTGCAAGAGGGGAGCAGTACTTC.

This clonotype was seen a few times. The chain carries TRBV29-1 and TRBJ2-5; maybe TRBD2 (6 bases). Gene TRBJ2-4 matches the end of the DNA better, so the J call may be wrong. The germline gives CDR1 SQVTM, CDR2 ANQGSEA. This CDR3 is 13 amino acids long. CDR3 sequence: CSVAAGGRDIQYF. DNA of the CDR3: TGCAGCGTTGCGGCCGGGGGTCGGGACATTCAGTACTTC.

This clonotype was counted a few times. The rearrangement uses TRBV7-9 and TRBJ2-1, with 9 bases aligning to TRBD2. The end of the DNA aligns better with TRBJ2-7, so the J call may be wrong. The CDR3 extends over 14 amino acids. CDR1 is SEHNR, CDR2 FQNEAQ, per germline (reference sequence). CDR3 protein: CASSSFSGRREQYF. In DNA form, the CDR3 reads TGTGCCAGCAGCTCTTTTAGCGGGAGAAGAGAGCAGTACTTC.

This clonotype was counted a few times. The chain is built from TRBV5-1 and TRBJ1-2; D unresolved. The CDR3 is 15 amino acids. The germline V gene encodes CDR1 SGHRS and CDR2 YFSETQ. V was trimmed by 4 bases and J by 1 base, leaving 14 bases between them. The CDR3 nucleotides read TGCGCCAGCAGCCTACCCGACGAGAATAACTATGGCTACACCTTC. Amino acids: CASSLPDENNYGYTF.

The chain is built from TRBV20-1 and TRBJ2-7; D not certain. V shed 1 base and J shed 0 bases, with 10 bases lying between them. Germline CDR1 DFQATT, CDR2 SNEGSKA (reference sequence). The CDR3 has 14 residues. As DNA, the CDR3 is TGCAGTGCTAGAGGGACCTACAGCTCCTACGAGCAGTACTTC. It codes for CSARGTYSSYEQYF.

The chain couples TRBV27 to TRBJ1-2, with 7 bases fitting TRBD1. Germline trimming cut 2 bases from V and 6 bases from J; bases unmatched to any gene: 6. This CDR3 is 14 amino acids long. Per germline, CDR1 MNHEY and CDR2 SMNVEV (reference sequence). The CDR3 spells CASSLRTGEDGYTF. Here the CDR3 DNA reads TGTGCCAGCAGTTTACGGACAGGCGAGGATGGCTACACCTTC.

About this clonotype itself: This may arise from a read error, as a much more abundant clone is one base away. V is TRBV4-1 and J is TRBJ2-1; 10 bases align to TRBD2. This CDR3 is built from 15 residues. V lost 4 bases to trimming and J lost 4 bases; unmatched junction nucleotides: 4. Per the germline V gene, CDR1 is MGHRA and CDR2 is YSYEKL. The chain's CDR3 is CASSRASGGYNEQFF. In DNA, the CDR3 is TGCGCCAGCAGCCGGGCTAGCGGGGGTTACAATGAGCAGTTCTTC.

The chain combines TRBV12-3 or TRBV12-4 with TRBJ2-1; TRBD2 matches at 9 bases. The last part of the DNA fits TRBJ2-7 better; the J call may be wrong. The CDR3 is 16 residues long. CDR3 protein: CASSFGGGAGYNEQYF. Written as DNA, the CDR3 is TGTGCCAGCAGTTTCGGCGGGGGGGCCGGATACAATGAGCAGTACTTC.